Included here is one T cell receptor (beta chain) sequence, with context. These data belong to a study of T cell changes during pregnancy in multiple sclerosis. Germline CDR1 and CDR2: SEHNR and FQNEAQ (reference sequence). The CDR3 spans 19 residues. V dropped 2 bases and J dropped 4; count of bases not matched to a gene: 18. Here immunoSEQ multiplex PCR was the method, and the copy in TCRdb shows in-frame clones only, minus some. The sample records 30,000 to 45,000 clones, 92% being singletons. This sequence was found in a female donor in good health, enrolled as a control in a pregnancy study. The V call is TRBV7-9, the J call TRBJ2-7, with 9 positions matching TRBD1. This specimen consisted of CD4+ T cells from peripheral blood mononuclear cells, obtained in the third trimester of pregnancy. CDR3 region: CASSLTPLGQGLRRYEQYF. The CDR3 region has the DNA TGTGCCAGCAGCTTAACCCCCTTAGGACAGGGGCTCCGTCGTTACGAGCAGTACTTC.